These 24 T cell receptor beta chains were all obtained from the same sample, sequenced in a study of blood T cell repertoires in COVID-19. Assay used: immunoSEQ multiplex PCR; TCRdb lists only in-frame clones, some missing. The sample has about 220,000 clones; 84% are singletons. The sample consisted of PBMCs or T cells enriched from blood (not recorded which). The receptors derive from a woman in her forties who had recovered from COVID-19.

This chain joins TRBV7-2 and TRBJ2-7; the match to TRBD2 covers 11 bases. CDR3 length: 13 amino acids. J gave up 12 bases and V 5 bases, and 9 bases lay outside the gene matches. CDR1 and CDR2 from the germline V gene are SGHTA and FQGNSA. The CDR3 DNA reads TGTGCCAGCAGCGTAAACGCCGGGACTAGCGGGTACTTC. Residues: CASSVNAGTSGYF.

The rearrangement links TRBV24-1 to TRBJ2-2; 10 bases fit TRBD1. V was clipped by 7 bases and J by 3 bases; unmatched bases: 10. This CDR3 spans 17 amino acids. Germline CDR1 is KGHDR and CDR2 is SFDVKD. The CDR3: CATSKAGQGKHTGELFF. As DNA, the CDR3 is TGTGCCACCAGCAAAGCGGGACAGGGGAAACACACCGGGGAGCTGTTTTTT.

V and J are TRBV19 and TRBJ2-1, with 8 bases lining up with TRBD2. This CDR3 spans 15 amino acids. With V trimmed by 3 bases and J by 1 base, 2 bases remained unmatched. Germline CDR1 is LNHDA and CDR2 is SQIVND (reference sequence). CDR3 sequence reads: CASSIERESYNEQFF. In DNA form, the CDR3 reads TGTGCCAGTAGTATTGAGCGGGAGTCCTACAATGAGCAGTTCTTC.

The CDR3 protein is CASSLGMDRGTEAFF. Written as DNA, the CDR3 is TGCGCCAGCAGCTTGGGCATGGACAGGGGGACTGAAGCTTTCTTT. The rearrangement uses TRBV5-1 and TRBJ1-1; 10 nucleotides line up with TRBD1. Germline V lookup: CDR1 SGHRS, CDR2 YFSETQ. The CDR3 consists of 15 residues. With 0 bases clipped from V and 5 bases from J, the junction kept 4 bases outside the gene matches.

This chain joins TRBV5-4 and TRBJ2-1; 7 nucleotides agree with TRBD1. The germline V gene has CDR1 SGHNT and CDR2 YYREEE (reference sequence). The V segment lost 4 bases and the J segment 5 bases; nucleotides outside the gene matches: 6. CDR3 length: 14 amino acids. The CDR3 region has the DNA TGTGCCAGCAGCAATACAGGGGATAACAATGAGCAGTTCTTC. As protein: CASSNTGDNNEQFF.

The rearrangement uses TRBV24-1 and TRBJ1-1; D not resolved. Per germline, CDR1 KGHDR and CDR2 SFDVKD. The CDR3 covers 14 residues. V shed 3 bases and J shed 4 bases, with 11 bases lying between them. This chain's CDR3 is CATSDGSGITEAFF. The CDR3 DNA reads as TGTGCCACCAGTGATGGGAGCGGGATCACTGAAGCTTTCTTT.

J is TRBJ2-3 and V is TRBV7-2; maybe TRBD2 (5 bases). Germline lookup yields CDR1 SGHTA and CDR2 FQGNSA. CDR3 length: 12 residues. The V and J ends lost 8 bases and 3 bases respectively, with 9 bases between them. CDR3 residues: CASATRTDTQYF. The DNA for the CDR3 is TGTGCCAGCGCAACTAGGACAGATACGCAGTATTTT.

CDR3 in DNA: TGTGCCAGCAGTTTATCAGGGGGAAAGGAGACCCAGTACTTC. This gives the protein CASSLSGGKETQYF. The V gene is TRBV28, the J gene TRBJ2-5; 7 bases are a match to TRBD1. The germline V gene has CDR1 MDHEN and CDR2 SYDVKM. Germline trimming cut 1 base from V and 5 bases from J; bases unmatched to any gene: 4. The CDR3 is made up of 14 amino acids.

V gene TRBV7-9 combines with J gene TRBJ2-3; 7 bases match TRBD1. The V segment lost 2 bases and the J segment 1 base; nucleotides outside the gene matches: 3. The germline gives CDR1 SEHNR, CDR2 FQNEAQ (reference sequence). This CDR3 region has 15 residues. The CDR3 nucleotides are TGTGCCAGCAGCTTACAGGACAGGCGCACAGATACGCAGTATTTT. Translated: CASSLQDRRTDTQYF.

A word on this clone: The sample has other DNA sequences that encode this CDR3 too. This chain uses TRBV5-1 with TRBJ2-7; D unclear. Germline lookup yields CDR1 SGHRS and CDR2 YFSETQ. The CDR3 sequence is 11 residues long. Trimming removed 4 bases at V and 4 bases at J, with 6 bases between. CDR3 sequence reads: CASSPGYEQYF. CDR3 in DNA: TGCGCCAGCAGCCCCGGGTACGAGCAGTACTTC.

The rearrangement links TRBV25-1 to TRBJ2-1; 9 bases agree with TRBD1. The CDR3 spans 17 residues. Germline assignment: CDR1 MGHDK and CDR2 SYGVNS. V lost 7 bases and J lost 7; bases outside the gene matches: 17. In DNA form, the CDR3 reads TGTGCCAGCATGGGGACAGGGTTTTGGTCCGGCTTAAATGAGCAGTTCTTC. As protein: CASMGTGFWSGLNEQFF.

V is TRBV11-2 and J is TRBJ2-2; TRBD2 matches 11 bases. The length of the CDR3 is 16 residues. V shed 3 bases and J 3 bases; nucleotides not matched to a gene: 3. Germline V CDR1 and CDR2: SGHAT, FQNNGV. The chain's CDR3 is CASSFSGRADTGELFF. The CDR3 DNA is TGTGCCAGCAGCTTTAGCGGGAGGGCCGACACCGGGGAGCTGTTTTTT.

The chain is built from TRBV7-3 and TRBJ2-3, with a tentative D call TRBD2 (5 bases). Germline V lookup: CDR1 SGHTA, CDR2 FQGTGA. The V gene lost 2 bases and the J gene lost 3 bases, with 9 bases spanning the gap. The CDR3 sequence is 14 residues long. The CDR3 sequence is CASSLGLQTDTQYF. Written as DNA, the CDR3 is TGTGCCAGCAGCTTAGGACTTCAAACAGATACGCAGTATTTT.

This clone was found once. The chain combines TRBV19 with TRBJ1-2; D is possibly TRBD1 (5 bases). This CDR3 spans 14 amino acids. Trimming pared 2 bases from V and 2 bases from J, leaving 9 bases between. The germline CDR1 and CDR2 sequences are LNHDA and SQIVND (reference sequence). The CDR3 DNA is TGTGCCAGTAGTATACAGGGCGTCAACTATGGCTACACCTTC. Its translation is CASSIQGVNYGYTF.

The CDR3: CASSSFAGRGSYEQYF. CDR3 sequence (DNA): TGTGCCAGCAGTTCCTTCGCAGGGCGGGGCTCCTACGAGCAGTACTTC. This chain connects TRBV28 to TRBJ2-7; possibly TRBD2 for D (6 bases). The germline V and J ends were trimmed by 4 bases and 0 bases, with 16 bases remaining between them. This CDR3 is 16 amino acids long. CDR1 is MDHEN, CDR2 SYDVKM, per germline. Looking up the rest from reference TRBV28 and TRBJ2-7 gives the full variable domain: DVKVTQSSRYLVKRTGEKVFLECVQDMDHENMFWYRQDPGLGLRLIYFSYDVKMKEKGDIPEGYSVSREKKERFSLILESASTNQTSMYLCASSSFAGRGSYEQYFGPGTRLTVT.

The chain joins TRBV30 to TRBJ2-7; D not resolved. The CDR3 has 13 amino acids. Trimming stripped 4 bases from V and 0 bases from J, with 10 bases between. Germline CDR1 and CDR2: GTSNPN and SVGIG (reference sequence). Here the CDR3 DNA reads TGTGCCTGGAATGGTCAGGACTCCTACGAGCAGTACTTC. This gives the protein CAWNGQDSYEQYF.

V is TRBV7-6 and J is TRBJ2-2; TRBD2 agrees at 12 bases. The CDR3 is made up of 15 amino acids. V lost 3 bases to trimming and J lost 7 bases; unmatched junction nucleotides: 3. Looked up from germline, CDR1 is SGHVS and CDR2 is FNYEAQ. The CDR3 here is CASSLTSGSVGELFF. The CDR3 DNA follows: TGTGCCAGCAGCTTGACTAGCGGGAGTGTCGGGGAGCTGTTTTTT.

The chain couples TRBV5-1 to TRBJ1-1; D might be TRBD1 (5 bases). With 7 bases removed from V and 0 bases from J, the gap between germline ends came to 16 bases. The CDR3 consists of 15 residues. CDR1 is SGHRS and CDR2 is YFSETQ in the germline V gene. CDR3 protein: CASVRGETVNTEAFF. The CDR3 DNA is TGCGCCAGCGTTCGGGGGGAAACGGTGAACACTGAAGCTTTCTTT.

CDR3: CASINDRGRNTEAFF. CDR3 nucleotides: TGTGCCAGCATCAACGACAGGGGGCGGAACACTGAAGCTTTCTTT. The chain couples TRBV6-5 to TRBJ1-1; 10 bases match TRBD1. J gave up 1 base and V 7 bases, and 6 bases lay outside the gene matches. This CDR3 is 15 amino acids long. From germline, CDR1 is MNHEY and CDR2 SVGAGI.

This clone was picked up one time. The chain has TRBV2 and TRBJ2-7; D is ambiguous. Trimming took off 9 bases at V and 0 bases at J, with 12 bases between the two ends. This CDR3 has 13 residues. The germline gives CDR1 SNHLY, CDR2 FYNNEI. The DNA for the CDR3 is TGTGCCAGTAAAGCACGCCCCTCCTACGAGCAGTACTTC. Protein product: CASKARPSYEQYF.

This chain uses TRBV19 with TRBJ1-5; D ambiguous. The V end lost 3 bases, the J end lost 11 bases, and 17 bases lay between the germline ends. CDR1 is LNHDA, CDR2 SQIVND, per germline (reference sequence). The CDR3 totals 14 residues. CDR3 loop: CASSMTGIGTAQHF. The CDR3 region has the DNA TGTGCCAGTAGTATGACGGGTATTGGTACGGCCCAGCATTTT.

The chain recombines TRBV2 with TRBJ1-1; the match to TRBD1 covers 7 bases. Germline V lookup: CDR1 SNHLY, CDR2 FYNNEI. The CDR3 spans 14 residues. V shed 6 bases and J 0 bases; nucleotides not matched to a gene: 4. This CDR3 is CASRVTGMNTEAFF. CDR3 bases: TGTGCCAGCAGGGTGACAGGGATGAACACTGAAGCTTTCTTT.

The chain couples TRBV21-1 to TRBJ1-4; the table's TRBD1 call for D was not verified on the DNA. TRBV21-1 is labeled a pseudogene. The CDR3 runs 17 residues. CDR3 in DNA: TGTGCCAGCAGCACCCGGGACAGCGAAACAACTAATGAAAAACTGTTTTTT. Its protein product is CASSTRDSETTNEKLFF.

The chain has TRBV18 and TRBJ1-1, with a possible D match to TRBD1 (5 bases). The V gene lost 6 bases and the J gene lost 2 bases, with 13 bases spanning the gap. Germline V CDR1 and CDR2: KGHSH, LQKENI. This CDR3 is built from 14 residues. The CDR3 nucleotides are TGTGCCAGCTCCCCGGATCAGGGTAACACTGAAGCTTTCTTT. Its translation: CASSPDQGNTEAFF.